These T cell receptor beta chains were read from a single sample in a study of cytomegalovirus exposure and HLA in healthy donors. Only in-frame clones appear in the TCRdb table, and some are missing; sequencing was by immunoSEQ multiplex PCR. This sample has fewer than 200,000 clones, with about 81% found just once. Input material: PBMCs. These receptors all stem from a woman aged 18-30 years in good health and CMV-seronegative. CDR3s include the opening cysteine and the closing phenylalanine or tryptophan. Fields, in order: V gene, D gene, clone size, J gene, CDR3 protein, CDR3 DNA. D genes are given only for firm matches. The size entry is marked missing in some rows and otherwise reads once, few, many or a size class.

v_gene: TRBV29-1
d_gene: -
abundance: -
j_gene: TRBJ1-6
CDR3aa: CSANTGPNSPLHF
CDR3nt: TGCAGCGCCAATACAGGGCCAAATTCACCCCTCCACTTT

v_gene: TRBV14
d_gene: -
abundance: -
j_gene: TRBJ2-2
CDR3aa: CASSQRRDRNTGELFF
CDR3nt: TGTGCCAGCAGCCAACGGCGGGACAGGAACACCGGGGAGCTGTTTTTT

v_gene: TRBV9
d_gene: -
abundance: -
j_gene: TRBJ2-1
CDR3aa: CASSVEVDSSYNEQFF
CDR3nt: TGTGCCAGCAGCGTAGAAGTCGACAGCTCCTACAATGAGCAGTTCTTC

v_gene: TRBV4-1
d_gene: -
abundance: -
j_gene: TRBJ2-7
CDR3aa: CASSQGRDMVYEQYF
CDR3nt: TGCGCCAGCAGCCAAGGGCGGGATATGGTTTACGAGCAGTACTTC

v_gene: TRBV2
d_gene: TRBD1
abundance: once
j_gene: TRBJ1-1
CDR3aa: CASSLDTGGGTEAFF
CDR3nt: TGTGCCAGCAGTCTAGATACAGGGGGCGGCACTGAAGCTTTCTTT

v_gene: TRBV10-3
d_gene: TRBD1
abundance: -
j_gene: TRBJ1-2
CDR3aa: CAIYRGGFNYGYTF
CDR3nt: TGTGCCATCTACAGGGGTGGTTTCAACTATGGCTACACCTTC

v_gene: TRBV28
d_gene: -
abundance: -
j_gene: TRBJ1-1
CDR3aa: CASSLPTGVMNTEAFF
CDR3nt: TGTGCCAGCAGTTTACCTACAGGTGTAATGAACACTGAAGCTTTCTTT

v_gene: TRBV4-2
d_gene: -
abundance: -
j_gene: TRBJ1-5
CDR3aa: CASSQIWGPYSNQPQHF
CDR3nt: TGTGCCAGCAGCCAAATTTGGGGGCCATATAGCAATCAGCCCCAGCATTTT

v_gene: TRBV6-1
d_gene: -
abundance: -
j_gene: TRBJ2-5
CDR3aa: CASSEGYRLQETQYF
CDR3nt: TGTGCCAGCAGTGAGGGGTACAGGCTCCAAGAGACCCAGTACTTC

v_gene: TRBV7-9
d_gene: TRBD2
abundance: -
j_gene: TRBJ2-3
CDR3aa: CASSFSLAVIDTQYF
CDR3nt: TGTGCCAGCAGCTTCTCCCTAGCGGTTATAGATACGCAGTATTTT

v_gene: TRBV7-6
d_gene: TRBD1
abundance: -
j_gene: TRBJ1-2
CDR3aa: CASSLEAGGFSNYGYTF
CDR3nt: TGTGCCAGCAGCTTAGAGGCAGGGGGCTTTTCTAACTATGGCTACACCTTC

v_gene: TRBV10-3
d_gene: TRBD2
abundance: -
j_gene: TRBJ2-1
CDR3aa: CAISDQTSGSSDEQFF
CDR3nt: TGTGCCATCAGTGACCAGACTAGCGGGAGTAGCGATGAGCAGTTCTTC